This T cell receptor (beta chain) was obtained from a study of T cell changes during pregnancy in multiple sclerosis. Method: immunoSEQ multiplex PCR; TCRdb's copy keeps in-frame clones and lacks some. The sample lists approximately 100,000 clones, 85% to 95% occurring once. Germline CDR1 is SGHDT and CDR2 is YYEEEE. The junction had 10 bases not matched to a gene; V was cut back by 4 bases and J by 4 bases. This CDR3 has 15 residues. The input for sequencing was peripheral blood, taken after pregnancy. The genes are TRBV5-6 and TRBJ1-2; TRBD1 matches at 7 bases. The sequence was obtained from a female donor with multiple sclerosis, enrolled in a pregnancy study. The CDR3 bases are TGTGCCAGCAGCCTATCACAGGGGTTCGGCTATGGCTACACCTTC. Amino acids: CASSLSQGFGYGYTF.